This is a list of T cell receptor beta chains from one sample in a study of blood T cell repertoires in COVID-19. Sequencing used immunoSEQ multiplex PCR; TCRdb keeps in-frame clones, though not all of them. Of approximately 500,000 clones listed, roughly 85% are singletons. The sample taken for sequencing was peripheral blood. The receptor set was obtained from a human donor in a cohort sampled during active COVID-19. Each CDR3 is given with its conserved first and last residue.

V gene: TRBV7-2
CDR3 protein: CASSQDWAGEQFF

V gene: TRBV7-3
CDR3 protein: CASSLRGSGYNEQFF

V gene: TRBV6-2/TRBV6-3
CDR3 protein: CASSYLGTSYNEQFF

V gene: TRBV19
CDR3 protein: CASGNRGTLSGYTF

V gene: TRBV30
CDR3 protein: CAWSVGQGGAYGYTF

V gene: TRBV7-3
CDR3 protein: CASRPTSNTGELFF

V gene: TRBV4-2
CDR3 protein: CASSQQGALYNEQFF

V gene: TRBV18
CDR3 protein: CASSRGVLNRNEQFF

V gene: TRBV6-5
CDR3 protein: CASSYSRSSGEKLFF

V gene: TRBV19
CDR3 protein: CASSYRAGNTEAFF

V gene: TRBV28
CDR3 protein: CASSFSPDFREQFF

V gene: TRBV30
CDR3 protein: CAWSVRNTIYF

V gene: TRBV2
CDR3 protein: CASGRVSQPQHF

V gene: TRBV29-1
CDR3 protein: CSVEEGGRGTEAFF

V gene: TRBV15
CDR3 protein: CATSRLVSYEQYF

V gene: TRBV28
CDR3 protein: CASSSRVLGQGGETQYF

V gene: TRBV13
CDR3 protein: CASSADRAEAFF

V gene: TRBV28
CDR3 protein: CATEPLAGGRYEQYF

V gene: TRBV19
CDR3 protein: CASRDRDNTGELFF

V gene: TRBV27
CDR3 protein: CASRTGQSNYGYTF

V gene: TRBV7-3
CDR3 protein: CASSPSAATTGELFF

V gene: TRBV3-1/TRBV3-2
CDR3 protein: CASSLGGGYTF

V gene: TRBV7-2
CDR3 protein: CASSLSGAGGQETQYF

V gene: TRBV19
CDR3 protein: CASSGMGGNQPQHF

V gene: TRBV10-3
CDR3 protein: CAISSSGTAHEQFF

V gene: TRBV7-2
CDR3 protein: CASSSGIAGVGETQYF

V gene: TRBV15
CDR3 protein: CATSPLRDQPQHF

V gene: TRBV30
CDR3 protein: CAWRLSSRGSFKVNTEAFF

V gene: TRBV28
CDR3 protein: CASKGTLVDYHNEQFF

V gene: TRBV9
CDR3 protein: CASSVVDSGSNSYNEQFF

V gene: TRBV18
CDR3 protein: CASSPRAGATYEQYF

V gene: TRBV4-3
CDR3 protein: CASSQETGGLLYEQYF

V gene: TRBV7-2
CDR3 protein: CASSLDAPYTDTQYF

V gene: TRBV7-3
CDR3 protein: CASSLTRENEQFF

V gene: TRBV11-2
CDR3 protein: CASSLGASGSTDTQYF

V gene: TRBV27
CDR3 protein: CASSLSRGPNEKLFF

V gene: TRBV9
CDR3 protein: CASTRGTEPNQPQHF

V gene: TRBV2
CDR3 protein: CASSEGLAGGETQYF